This TCR beta chain was sequenced for a study of radiation and T cells in renal cell carcinoma. Study findings and constraints: In blood, top tumor clones expanded by 2 weeks, shrinking by 4.

Profiling relied on immunoSEQ multiplex PCR, and the TCRdb table lists in-frame clones only, not all of them. Of about 130,000 clones in the sample, around nine tenths are singletons; the top ten hold around 11%. Described time point: baseline pretreatment blood. Sample treatment: 15 Gy SBRT to primary tumor, nephrectomy 4 weeks later. CDR1 and CDR2 from the germline V gene are SGHVS and FQNEAQ. The CDR3 consists of 15 residues. J lost 1 base, V lost 5 bases, and 3 bases had no gene match. This clone has a handful of counts. Its target is not known. The receptor was derived from a woman aged 45-60 years with renal cell carcinoma. V gene TRBV7-8 combines with J gene TRBJ2-4, with TRBD1 matching over 9 bases. The sequenced sample was blood, obtained from a patient whose treatment included radiotherapy and nephrectomy. The CDR3 bases are TGTGCCAGCAGCCAACAGGGGGCGGCCAAAAACATTCAGTACTTC. This gives the protein CASSQQGAAKNIQYF.